Below, 16 T cell receptor beta chains from the same sample are listed, as sequenced in a study of response to subunit inactivated influenza vaccine. TCRdb ran MiXCR on the RT-PCR reads and lists one entry per CDR3 protein. The data show 650,000 to 700,000 distinct CDR3 sequences, more than 15% seen once. The sequencing here drew on PBMCs from blood, taken about 11 days after vaccination. These receptors were taken from a middle-aged man who received an inactivated influenza vaccine.

The V gene is TRBV7-9, the J gene TRBJ2-1; D perhaps matches TRBD1 (6 bases). The CDR3 covers 14 residues. The germline V gene encodes CDR1 SEHNR and CDR2 FQNEAQ (reference sequence). The V and J ends lost 5 bases and 8 bases respectively, with 16 bases between them. The CDR3 region is CASSATGARDEQFF. The CDR3 coding sequence is TGTGCCAGCAGCGCGACAGGTGCGAGAGATGAGCAGTTCTTC. Looking up the rest from reference TRBV7-9 and TRBJ2-1 gives the full variable domain: DTGVSQNPRHKITKRGQNVTFRCDPISEHNRLYWYRQTLGQGPEFLTYFQNEAQLEKSRLLSDRFSAERPKGSFSTLEIQRTEQGDSAMYLCASSATGARDEQFFGPGTRLTVL.

This clonotype has more than one count but fewer than ten. The V gene is TRBV3-1, the J gene TRBJ2-1, with D possibly being TRBD2 (6 bases). The CDR3 contains 16 residues. Trimming took off 1 base at V and 4 bases at J, with 14 bases between the two ends. The germline CDR1 and CDR2 sequences are LGHDT and YNNKEL (reference sequence). CDR3 sequence reads: CASSQAGGVTYNEQFF. The CDR3 nucleotides read TGTGCCAGCAGCCAAGCAGGAGGGGTCACATACAATGAGCAGTTCTTC.

This clonotype was seen more than once but under ten times. This chain uses TRBV7-9 with TRBJ2-2; D is unresolved. The CDR3 extends over 16 amino acids. Trimming took off 0 bases at V and 3 bases at J, with 11 bases between the two ends. Germline CDR1 reads SEHNR; CDR2 reads FQNEAQ (reference sequence). The CDR3 nucleotides read TGTGCCAGCAGCTTAGCGTTCCCTCAGGACACCGGGGAGCTGTTTTTT. It codes for CASSLAFPQDTGELFF.

There are many counts of this clonotype. The chain links TRBV7-2 to TRBJ2-5, with 7 bases that match TRBD2. The germline V gene encodes CDR1 SGHTA and CDR2 FQGNSA. The CDR3 spans 18 residues. The junction had 10 bases not matched to a gene; V was cut back by 0 bases and J by 0 bases. CDR3 amino acids: CASSLAHGGSLYQETQYF. In DNA form, the CDR3 reads TGTGCCAGCAGCTTAGCGCATGGCGGGAGCCTGTACCAAGAGACCCAGTACTTC. The full variable domain, rest sourced from reference TRBV7-2 and TRBJ2-5, is GAGVSQSPSNKVTEKGKDVELRCDPISGHTALYWYRQSLGQGLEFLIYFQGNSAPDKSGLPSDRFSAERTGGSVSTLTIQRTQQEDSAVYLCASSLAHGGSLYQETQYFGPGTRLLVL.

The chain employs TRBV5-1 and TRBJ2-3, with 13 bases that match TRBD2. J was trimmed by 4 bases and V by 1 base; bases with no gene match: 3. The CDR3 length is 16 residues. Germline V gene sequence: CDR1 SGHRS, CDR2 YFSETQ. The CDR3 loop is CASSLSTSGGADTQYF. Written as DNA, the CDR3 is TGCGCCAGCAGCTTGTCTACTAGCGGGGGGGCAGATACGCAGTATTTT.

This chain connects TRBV20-1 to TRBJ2-1, with TRBD1 as a possible D gene (5 bases). The CDR3 sequence is 13 residues long. CDR1 and CDR2 (germline): DFQATT, SNEGSKA (reference sequence). V was shortened by 3 bases and J by 4 bases, with 10 bases between the two germline ends. CDR3 loop: CSAREGVYNEQFF. CDR3 bases: TGCAGTGCTAGGGAAGGGGTGTACAATGAGCAGTTCTTC.

At least ten counts were recorded for this clonotype. The chain has TRBV3-1 and TRBJ2-7; 10 bases align to TRBD1. The V and J ends lost 2 bases and 6 bases, in that order; junction bases with no gene match: 7. The CDR3 is 15 amino acids. The germline V gene encodes CDR1 LGHDT and CDR2 YNNKEL (reference sequence). This CDR3 is CASSQTGTGDVEQYF. Here the CDR3 DNA reads TGTGCCAGCAGCCAAACGGGGACAGGGGATGTCGAGCAGTACTTC.

In this sample, this clonotype turned up a few times. The chain has TRBV20-1 and TRBJ1-4, with unresolved D. This CDR3 has 17 residues. The germline V gene has CDR1 DFQATT and CDR2 SNEGSKA (reference sequence). V was pared by 1 base and J by 4 bases, with 19 bases between. Written as DNA, the CDR3 is TGCAGTGCTAGAGGAGACGAGGGAATTGGCCATAATGAAAAACTGTTTTTT. This codes for CSARGDEGIGHNEKLFF.

The gene calls are TRBV12-3 or TRBV12-4 and TRBJ1-5; D remains ambiguous. CDR3 length equals 14 residues. V lost 1 base to trimming and J lost 4 bases, with 8 bases between them. The CDR3 here is CASSLGAVNQPQHF. Written as DNA, the CDR3 is TGTGCCAGCAGTTTAGGAGCGGTTAATCAGCCCCAGCATTTT.

This rearrangement joins TRBV9 to TRBJ2-5; 12 bases map to TRBD2. Trimming cost V 4 bases and J 5 bases; bases outside gene matches: 9. CDR3 size: 16 residues. Germline assignment: CDR1 SGDLS and CDR2 YYNGEE. The CDR3 spells CASSPGLAGTGETQYF. CDR3 nucleotides: TGTGCCAGCAGCCCAGGACTAGCGGGAACGGGTGAGACCCAGTACTTC. The full variable domain, with the rest looked up from reference TRBV9 and TRBJ2-5, is DSGVTQTPKHLITATGQRVTLRCSPRSGDLSVYWYQQSLDQGLQFLIQYYNGEERAKGNILERFSAQQFPDLHSELNLSSLELGDSALYFCASSPGLAGTGETQYFGPGTRLLVL.

The chain is built from TRBV7-9 and TRBJ2-3; 13 bases match TRBD2. The J segment lost 3 bases and the V segment lost 5 bases, leaving 8 bases of the junction unmatched. The V gene's germline CDR1 is SEHNR and CDR2 FQNEAQ (reference sequence). The CDR3 runs 17 residues. The CDR3 coding sequence is TGTGCCAGCAGCCCACTAGGACTAGCGGGAGTAACAGATACGCAGTATTTT. Amino acids: CASSPLGLAGVTDTQYF.

The chain employs TRBV19 and TRBJ2-1, with 12 bases fitting TRBD2. Looked up from germline, CDR1 is LNHDA and CDR2 is SQIVND (reference sequence). The CDR3 totals 15 residues. Losses at the gene ends were 9 bases for V and 4 bases for J; bases not matched to a gene: 7. The CDR3, as DNA: TGTGCCAGCTGCCCGGGACTAGCGGGTTACAATGAGCAGTTCTTC. This encodes CASCPGLAGYNEQFF. Based on the CDR3 plus reference TRBV19 and TRBJ2-1, the full variable domain is DGGITQSPKYLFRKEGQNVTLSCEQNLNHDAMYWYRQDPGQGLRLIYYSQIVNDFQKGDIAEGYSVSREKKESFPLTVTSAQKNPTAFYLCASCPGLAGYNEQFFGPGTRLTVL.

This clonotype was detected many times. The V call is TRBV2, the J call TRBJ2-2, with a possible D match to TRBD1 (6 bases). V lost 2 bases and J 7 bases, leaving 20 bases between the germline ends. The CDR3 runs 17 residues. Germline CDR1 and CDR2: SNHLY and FYNNEI. The CDR3 nucleotides read TGTGCCAGCAGTGAATACCGCTCAAACAGGGAAAACGGGGAGCTGTTTTTT. Protein sequence: CASSEYRSNRENGELFF.

At least ten counts were recorded for this clonotype. The chain recombines TRBV24-1 with TRBJ2-3, with D perhaps TRBD1 (6 bases). The CDR3 sequence is 13 residues long. V was pared by 3 bases and J by 6 bases, with 9 bases between. Germline CDR1 and CDR2: KGHDR and SFDVKD. CDR3 residues: CATSDLTGDTQYF. Here the CDR3 DNA reads TGTGCCACCAGTGATCTCACAGGGGATACGCAGTATTTT.

This clonotype showed up just a few times. J is TRBJ2-1 and V is TRBV5-5, with D perhaps TRBD1 or TRBD2 (6 bases each). The CDR3 contains 17 residues. CDR1 is SGHKS and CDR2 is YYEKEE in the germline V gene (reference sequence). Deletions cut 1 base from V and 6 bases from J, with 20 bases between. The chain's CDR3 is CASSLPRGRRVFNEQFF. The CDR3 coding sequence is TGTGCCAGCAGCTTGCCCCGGGGGCGCAGAGTCTTCAATGAGCAGTTCTTC.

This clonotype was counted ten times or more. The genes are TRBV5-1 and TRBJ2-2, with D possibly matching TRBD2 (5 bases). Germline CDR1 and CDR2: SGHRS and YFSETQ. Trimming removed 4 bases from V and 1 base from J, with 14 bases in between. This CDR3 is 16 amino acids long. The CDR3 nucleotides are TGCGCCAGCAGCGTCGCGGGCCCACAGAACACCGGGGAGCTGTTTTTT. The encoded protein is CASSVAGPQNTGELFF.